The 13 T cell receptor beta chains presented below share a single source sample, sequenced in a study of post-analysis software for immune sequencing data. The TCR beta cDNA libraries contained unique molecular identifiers. TCRdb reprocessed the PCR reads with MiXCR, giving one entry per CDR3 protein. The sample gives approximately 730,000 distinct CDR3 sequences, approximately 44% of which show up once; 4% to 5% is in the top ten. These receptors have no known antigen. Study observations and caveats: Five TRBV segments, TRBV5-6, TRBV5-1 and TRBV20-1 among them, were found more frequent in patients than controls.

Material: blood. These TCRs come from a girl aged 5 to 17 with multiple sclerosis.

As to this clonotype: The conserved phenylalanine or tryptophan is not found at the CDR3 terminus, so this likely reflects a read error. The J gene is TRBJ2-1, the V gene TRBV20-1; 11 nucleotides agree with TRBD2. The V and J ends lost 4 bases and 2 bases, in that order; junction bases with no gene match: 13. The CDR3 runs to 18 residues. Germline V gene sequence: CDR1 DFQATT, CDR2 SNEGSKA (reference sequence). The CDR3 nucleotides are TGCAGTGCTAACCGCGGGCTAGCGGGAGGAATCACCTACAATGAGCAGTTCGTC. As protein: CSANRGLAGGITYNEQFV.

This sequence joins TRBV4-3 and TRBJ1-6; a weak D match, TRBD1 (5 bases). Trimming cost V 1 base and J 6 bases, with 16 bases left between them. This CDR3 has 17 residues. Germline-derived CDR1 and CDR2 are LGHNA and YSLEER. The CDR3 spells CASSQVVRGASNSPLHF. CDR3 in DNA: TGCGCCAGCAGCCAAGTGGTGCGAGGGGCCTCTAATTCACCCCTCCACTTT.

This clonotype was seen just once. In DNA form, the CDR3 reads TGTGCCAGCAGTTACGAGCAGCCGGGCCTAGGTTCTGAGCAGTTCTTC. Its translation is CASSYEQPGLGSEQFF. The chain carries TRBV2 and TRBJ2-1; D not certain. The ends were cut back, 5 bases at V and 9 bases at J, with 23 bases in the middle. Per germline, CDR1 SNHLY and CDR2 FYNNEI. The CDR3 is made up of 16 amino acids.

The table lists this clonotype with a count of one. The chain recombines TRBV25-1 with TRBJ2-5, with 8 bases aligning to TRBD2. V lost 8 bases to trimming and J lost 4 bases; unmatched junction nucleotides: 3. The CDR3 sequence is 12 residues long. CDR1 is MGHDK, CDR2 SYGVNS, per germline. The CDR3 coding sequence is TGTGCCAGCGGTCGGGGGGGAGAGACCCAGTACTTC. Amino acids: CASGRGGETQYF. The variable domain in full, completed from reference TRBV25-1 and TRBJ2-5, reads EADIYQTPRYLVIGTGKKITLECSQTMGHDKMYWYQQDPGMELHLIHYSYGVNSTEKGDLSSESTVSRIRTEHFPLTLESARPSHTSQYLCASGRGGETQYFGPGTRLLVL.

In its sample, this clonotype was seen a few times. This chain links TRBV20-1 with TRBJ2-7, with 7 bases aligning to TRBD1. The germline CDR1 and CDR2 sequences are DFQATT and SNEGSKA (reference sequence). The CDR3 sequence is 14 residues long. The V gene end was trimmed by 5 bases and the J gene end by 2 bases; junction bases not matched to a gene: 9. The CDR3 DNA reads TGCAGTGCTCCGGACAGGTTTAAACCCTACGAGCAGTACTTC. Protein: CSAPDRFKPYEQYF.

There are a few counts of this clonotype. This sequence joins TRBV12-3 or TRBV12-4 and TRBJ2-5; D may correspond to TRBD1 or TRBD2 (5 bases each). This CDR3 has 13 residues. The V and J ends lost 7 bases and 5 bases respectively, with 14 bases between them. CDR3 DNA: TGTGCCAGCACCTGGGAAGGGGAGGAGACCCAGTACTTC. It encodes CASTWEGEETQYF.

The chain has TRBV7-2 and TRBJ2-7; D remains ambiguous. Trimming stripped 1 base from V and 4 bases from J, with 14 bases between. CDR1 SGHTA and CDR2 FQGNSA come from the germline V gene. The CDR3 consists of 15 residues. The CDR3 sequence: CASSLGSGSGYEQYF. The CDR3 nucleotides read TGTGCCAGCAGCTTAGGCTCTGGCTCCGGGTACGAGCAGTACTTC.

This sequence joins TRBV3-1 and TRBJ2-5; D possibly corresponds to TRBD1 (6 bases). This CDR3 spans 13 amino acids. Germline loops: CDR1 LGHDT, CDR2 YNNKEL (reference sequence). V was trimmed by 4 bases and J by 4 bases, leaving 10 bases between them. CDR3 DNA: TGTGCCAGCAGCCGCAGGGGATCAGAGACCCAGTACTTC. This translates into CASSRRGSETQYF.

The chain has TRBV5-1 and TRBJ1-2; perhaps TRBD1 as D (5 bases). Per the germline V gene, CDR1 is SGHRS and CDR2 is YFSETQ. This CDR3 has 14 residues. Trimming pared 0 bases from V and 6 bases from J, leaving 12 bases between. CDR3 DNA sequence: TGCGCCAGCAGCTTGGGGGTGGGGGACGATGGCTACACCTTC. This encodes CASSLGVGDDGYTF.

Only one count was recorded for this clonotype. This chain joins TRBV6-1 and TRBJ2-3, with 7 bases matching TRBD2. Germline V CDR1 and CDR2: MNHNS, SASEGT. J gave up 1 base and V 1 base, and 11 bases lay outside the gene matches. This CDR3 is built from 18 residues. Written as DNA, the CDR3 is TGTGCCAGCAGTGAAGAAGCCGGACTAGGGGTTGGCACAGATACGCAGTATTTT. It encodes CASSEEAGLGVGTDTQYF.

This rearrangement joins TRBV12-3 or TRBV12-4 to TRBJ2-7; D call uncertain. The CDR3 sequence is 14 residues long. The ends were cut back, 5 bases at V and 2 bases at J, with 13 bases in the middle. The CDR3 reads CASSPRVDAYEQYF. CDR3 bases: TGTGCCAGCAGTCCCCGAGTCGACGCCTACGAGCAGTACTTC.

This clonotype has at least ten counts. This sequence joins TRBV3-1 and TRBJ2-1; D is undetermined. Between the trimmed V and J ends, which lost 1 base and 1 base, there was a span of 5 bases. Germline V CDR1 and CDR2: LGHDT, YNNKEL (reference sequence). The CDR3 loop spans 14 amino acids. The CDR3 DNA reads TGTGCCAGCAGCCAAGGGAGTTCCTACAATGAGCAGTTCTTC. It is translated as CASSQGSSYNEQFF.

This chain connects TRBV12-3 or TRBV12-4 to TRBJ1-2; the D gene is possibly TRBD1 (5 bases). Trimming removed 3 bases from V and 4 bases from J, with 9 bases in between. The CDR3 loop spans 13 amino acids. CDR3: CASSLDGGYGYTF. The CDR3 bases are TGTGCCAGCAGTTTGGACGGGGGCTATGGCTACACCTTC.